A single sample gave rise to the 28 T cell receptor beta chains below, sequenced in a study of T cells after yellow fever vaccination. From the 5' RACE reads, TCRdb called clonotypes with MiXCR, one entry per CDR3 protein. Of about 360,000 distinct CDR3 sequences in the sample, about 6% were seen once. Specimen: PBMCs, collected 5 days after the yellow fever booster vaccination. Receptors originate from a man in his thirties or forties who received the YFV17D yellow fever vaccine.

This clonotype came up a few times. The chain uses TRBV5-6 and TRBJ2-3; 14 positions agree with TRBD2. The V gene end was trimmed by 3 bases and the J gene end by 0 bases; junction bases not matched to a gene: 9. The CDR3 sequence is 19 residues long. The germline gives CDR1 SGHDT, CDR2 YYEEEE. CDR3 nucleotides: TGTGCCAGCAGCTCCCATGGGACTAGCGGGGGTATGAGCACAGATACGCAGTATTTT. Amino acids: CASSSHGTSGGMSTDTQYF.

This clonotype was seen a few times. The chain's CDR3 is CSARKGKQETQYF. The CDR3 nucleotides read TGCAGTGCTAGAAAAGGGAAACAAGAGACCCAGTACTTC. V is TRBV20-1 and J is TRBJ2-5; D uncertain. With 2 bases removed from V and 2 bases from J, the gap between germline ends came to 9 bases. This CDR3 has 13 residues. Germline V gene sequence: CDR1 DFQATT, CDR2 SNEGSKA (reference sequence).

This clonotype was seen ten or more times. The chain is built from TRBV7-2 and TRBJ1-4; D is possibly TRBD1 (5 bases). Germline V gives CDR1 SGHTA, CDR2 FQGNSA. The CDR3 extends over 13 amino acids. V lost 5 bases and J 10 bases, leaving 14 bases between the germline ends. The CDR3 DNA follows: TGTGCCAGCAGCCCGGAGGGGTCACGAAAACTGTTTTTT. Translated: CASSPEGSRKLFF. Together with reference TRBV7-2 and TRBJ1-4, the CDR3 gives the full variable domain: GAGVSQSPSNKVTEKGKDVELRCDPISGHTALYWYRQSLGQGLEFLIYFQGNSAPDKSGLPSDRFSAERTGGSVSTLTIQRTQQEDSAVYLCASSPEGSRKLFFGSGTQLSVL.

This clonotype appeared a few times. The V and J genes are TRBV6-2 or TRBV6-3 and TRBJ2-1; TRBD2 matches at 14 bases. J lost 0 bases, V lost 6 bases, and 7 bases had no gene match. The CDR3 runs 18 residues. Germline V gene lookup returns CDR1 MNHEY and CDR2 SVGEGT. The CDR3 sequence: CASRTTSGRASSYNEQFF. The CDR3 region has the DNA TGTGCCAGCAGGACGACTAGCGGGAGGGCTAGCTCCTACAATGAGCAGTTCTTC.

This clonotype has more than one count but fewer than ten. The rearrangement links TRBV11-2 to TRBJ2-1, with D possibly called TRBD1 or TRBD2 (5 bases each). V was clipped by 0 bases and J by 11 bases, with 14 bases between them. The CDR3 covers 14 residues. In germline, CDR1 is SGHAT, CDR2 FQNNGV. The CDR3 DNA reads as TGTGCCAGCAGCTTAGATCTTGGGACGGGGAAGCAGTTCTTC. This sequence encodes CASSLDLGTGKQFF.

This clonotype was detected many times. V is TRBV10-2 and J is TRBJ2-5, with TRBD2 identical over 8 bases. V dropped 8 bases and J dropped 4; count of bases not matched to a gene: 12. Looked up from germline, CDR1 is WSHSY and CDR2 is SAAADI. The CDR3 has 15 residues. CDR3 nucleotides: TGCGCCAGCCAAAAGACTAGCGTGCCGGTAGAGACCCAGTACTTC. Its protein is CASQKTSVPVETQYF.

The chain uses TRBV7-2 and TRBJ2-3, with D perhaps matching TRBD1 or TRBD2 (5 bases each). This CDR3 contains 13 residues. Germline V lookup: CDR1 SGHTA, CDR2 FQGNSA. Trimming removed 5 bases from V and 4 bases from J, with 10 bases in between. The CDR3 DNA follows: TGTGCCAGCAGCCACAGGACTCCAGATACGCAGTATTTT. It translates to CASSHRTPDTQYF.

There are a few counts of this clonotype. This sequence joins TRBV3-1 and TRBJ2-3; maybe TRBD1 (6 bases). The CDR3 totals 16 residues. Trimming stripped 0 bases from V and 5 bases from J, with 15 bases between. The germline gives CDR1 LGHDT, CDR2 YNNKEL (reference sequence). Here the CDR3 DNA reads TGTGCCAGCAGCCAAGAAACAGGGCCTTTGCAAGATACGCAGTATTTT. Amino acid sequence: CASSQETGPLQDTQYF.

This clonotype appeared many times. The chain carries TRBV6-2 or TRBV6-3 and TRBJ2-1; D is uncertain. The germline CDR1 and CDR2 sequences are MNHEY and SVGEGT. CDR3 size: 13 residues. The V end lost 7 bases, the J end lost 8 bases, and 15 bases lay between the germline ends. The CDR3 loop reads CASNYPPPHEQFF. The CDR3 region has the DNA TGTGCCAGCAACTATCCGCCCCCTCATGAGCAGTTCTTC.

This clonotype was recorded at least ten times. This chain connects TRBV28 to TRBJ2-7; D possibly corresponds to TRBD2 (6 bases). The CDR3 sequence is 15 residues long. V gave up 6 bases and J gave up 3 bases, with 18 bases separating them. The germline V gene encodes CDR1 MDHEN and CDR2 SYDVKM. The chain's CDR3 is CASSSGSATNYEQYF. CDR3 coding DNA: TGTGCCAGCAGCTCCGGGAGCGCGACCAACTACGAGCAGTACTTC.

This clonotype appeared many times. The CDR3 sequence is CASSLFRGPDGYTF. CDR3 in DNA: TGTGCCAGCAGTTTATTCAGGGGCCCGGATGGCTACACCTTC. This sequence joins TRBV28 and TRBJ1-2; possibly TRBD1 for D (6 bases). The V gene lost 1 base and the J gene lost 6 bases, with 12 bases spanning the gap. CDR1 is MDHEN, CDR2 SYDVKM, per germline. The CDR3 covers 14 residues.

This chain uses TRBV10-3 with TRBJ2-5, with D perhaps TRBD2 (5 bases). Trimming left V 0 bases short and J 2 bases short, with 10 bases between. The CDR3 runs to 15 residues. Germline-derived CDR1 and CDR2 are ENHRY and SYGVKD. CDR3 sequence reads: CAISESGLAQETQYF. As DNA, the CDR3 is TGTGCCATCAGTGAGTCAGGCCTAGCACAAGAGACCCAGTACTTC.

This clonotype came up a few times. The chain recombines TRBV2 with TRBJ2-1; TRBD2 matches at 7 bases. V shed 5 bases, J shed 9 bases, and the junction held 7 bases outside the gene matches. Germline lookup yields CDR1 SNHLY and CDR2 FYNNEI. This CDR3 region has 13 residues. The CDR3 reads CASSLTSSAEQFF. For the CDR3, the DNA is TGTGCCAGCAGTCTGACTAGCTCTGCTGAGCAGTTCTTC.

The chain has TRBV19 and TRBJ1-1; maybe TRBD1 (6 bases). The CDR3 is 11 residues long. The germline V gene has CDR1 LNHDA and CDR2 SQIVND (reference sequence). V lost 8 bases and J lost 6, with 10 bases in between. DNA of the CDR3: TGTGCCAGTTCTACAGGGCCTGAAGCTTTCTTT. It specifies CASSTGPEAFF.

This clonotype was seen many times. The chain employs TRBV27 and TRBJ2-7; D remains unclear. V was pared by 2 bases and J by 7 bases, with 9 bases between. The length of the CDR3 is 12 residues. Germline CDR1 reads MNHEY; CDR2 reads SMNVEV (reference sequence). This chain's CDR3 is CASSLDFREQYF. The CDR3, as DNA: TGTGCCAGCAGTTTAGACTTTAGAGAGCAGTACTTC.

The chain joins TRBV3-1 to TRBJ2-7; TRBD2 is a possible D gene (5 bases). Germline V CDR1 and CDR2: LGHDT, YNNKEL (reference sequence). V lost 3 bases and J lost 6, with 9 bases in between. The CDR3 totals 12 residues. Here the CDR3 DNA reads TGTGCCAGCAGCCACGCTAGCCTCGAGCAGTACTTC. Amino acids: CASSHASLEQYF.

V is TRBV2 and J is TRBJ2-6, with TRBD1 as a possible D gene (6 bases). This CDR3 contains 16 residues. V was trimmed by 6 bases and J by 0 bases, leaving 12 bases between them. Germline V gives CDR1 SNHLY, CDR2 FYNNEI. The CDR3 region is CASRTRDNSGANVLTF. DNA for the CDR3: TGTGCCAGCAGAACCCGGGACAACTCTGGGGCCAACGTCCTGACTTTC.

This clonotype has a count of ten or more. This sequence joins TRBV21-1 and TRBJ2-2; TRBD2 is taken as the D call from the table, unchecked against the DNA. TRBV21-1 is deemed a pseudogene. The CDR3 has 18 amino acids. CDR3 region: CASSNASVGRERPGELFF. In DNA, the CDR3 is TGTGCCAGCAGCAATGCGAGCGTCGGGCGGGAGCGTCCCGGGGAGCTGTTTTTT.

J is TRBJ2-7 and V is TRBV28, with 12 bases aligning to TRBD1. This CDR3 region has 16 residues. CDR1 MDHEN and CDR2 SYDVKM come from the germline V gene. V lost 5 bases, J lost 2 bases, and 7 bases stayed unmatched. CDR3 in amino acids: CASSPRRDRGPYEQYF. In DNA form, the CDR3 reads TGTGCCAGCAGTCCACGCCGGGACAGGGGGCCCTACGAGCAGTACTTC.

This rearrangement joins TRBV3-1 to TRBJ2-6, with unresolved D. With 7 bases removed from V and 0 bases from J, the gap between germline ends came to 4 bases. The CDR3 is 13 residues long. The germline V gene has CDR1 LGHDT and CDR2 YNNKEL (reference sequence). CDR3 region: CASILSGANVLTF. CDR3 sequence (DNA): TGTGCCAGCATCCTCTCTGGGGCCAACGTCCTGACTTTC.

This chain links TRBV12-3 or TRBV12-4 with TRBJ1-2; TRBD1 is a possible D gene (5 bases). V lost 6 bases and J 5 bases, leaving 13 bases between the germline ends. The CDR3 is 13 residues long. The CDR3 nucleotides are TGTGCCAGCAGGCGACAGTCCTTTTATGGCTACACCTTC. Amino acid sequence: CASRRQSFYGYTF.

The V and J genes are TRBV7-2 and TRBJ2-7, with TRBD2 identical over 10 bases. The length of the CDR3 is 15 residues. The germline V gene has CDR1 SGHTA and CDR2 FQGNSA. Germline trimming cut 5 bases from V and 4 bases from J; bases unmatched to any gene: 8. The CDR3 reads CASSATSGDYYEQYF. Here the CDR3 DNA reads TGTGCCAGCAGCGCTACTAGCGGGGATTATTACGAGCAGTACTTC.

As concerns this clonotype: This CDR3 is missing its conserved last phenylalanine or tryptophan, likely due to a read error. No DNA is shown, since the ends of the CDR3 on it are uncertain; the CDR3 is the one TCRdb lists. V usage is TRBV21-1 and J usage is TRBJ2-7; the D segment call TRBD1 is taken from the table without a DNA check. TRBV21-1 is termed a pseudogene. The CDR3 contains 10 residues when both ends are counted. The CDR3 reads CASSKVPPPI.

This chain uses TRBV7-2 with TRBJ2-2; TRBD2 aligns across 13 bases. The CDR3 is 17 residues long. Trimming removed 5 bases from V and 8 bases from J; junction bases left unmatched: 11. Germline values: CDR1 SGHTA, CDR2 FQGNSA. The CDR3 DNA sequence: TGTGCCAGCAGCCAGGACCCGACTAGCGGGAGGAGGGGGGAGCTGTTTTTT. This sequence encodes CASSQDPTSGRRGELFF.

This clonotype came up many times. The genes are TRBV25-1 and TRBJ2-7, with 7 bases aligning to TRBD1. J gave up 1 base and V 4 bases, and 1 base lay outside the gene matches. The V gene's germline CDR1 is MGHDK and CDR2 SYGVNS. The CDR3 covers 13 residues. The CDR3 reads CASSATGSYEQYF. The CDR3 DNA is TGTGCCAGCAGTGCGACAGGGTCCTACGAGCAGTACTTC.

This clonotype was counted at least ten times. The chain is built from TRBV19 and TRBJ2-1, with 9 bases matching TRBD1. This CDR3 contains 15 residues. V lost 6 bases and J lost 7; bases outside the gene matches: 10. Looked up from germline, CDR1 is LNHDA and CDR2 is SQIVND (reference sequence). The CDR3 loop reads CASSRTGGLGNEQFF. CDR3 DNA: TGTGCCAGTAGCCGAACAGGGGGCTTGGGGAATGAGCAGTTCTTC.

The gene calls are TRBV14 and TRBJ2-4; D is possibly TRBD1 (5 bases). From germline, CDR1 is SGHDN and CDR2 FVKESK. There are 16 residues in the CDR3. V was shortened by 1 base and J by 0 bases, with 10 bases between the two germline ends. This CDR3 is CASSQGQGIAKNIQYF. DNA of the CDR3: TGTGCCAGCAGCCAAGGCCAGGGTATAGCCAAAAACATTCAGTACTTC.

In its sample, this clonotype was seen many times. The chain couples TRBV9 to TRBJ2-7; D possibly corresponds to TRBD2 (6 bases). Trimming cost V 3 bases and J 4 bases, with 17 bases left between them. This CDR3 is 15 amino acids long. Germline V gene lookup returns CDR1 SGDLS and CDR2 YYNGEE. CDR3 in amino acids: CASSAGGAPLYEQYF. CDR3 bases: TGTGCCAGCAGCGCCGGCGGGGCCCCCCTATACGAGCAGTACTTC.